The present TCR beta chain was sequenced within a study of cytomegalovirus exposure and HLA in healthy donors. Overall study results and limits: Immune exposure information comprised only CMV serostatus. A missense DCLRE1C variant was associated with V- and J-gene trimming of TCR beta chains in a later analysis, and an independent cohort replicated the association. In vitro assays verified that a few CMV-associated chains recognized CMV antigens specifically.

Comments on this clone: As yet, its antigen is unknown.

13 Jbeta primers and 60 Vbeta primers were used for the PCR. Sequencing was performed with immunoSEQ multiplex PCR; in TCRdb, only in-frame clones are kept and a portion is missing. In the table there are 150,000 to 200,000 clones, about 79% of which are singletons. Germline-derived CDR1 and CDR2 are SGHNT and YYREEE (reference sequence). This CDR3 contains 12 residues. V was pared by 1 base and J by 7 bases, with 9 bases between. This chain uses TRBV5-4 with TRBJ2-7; D is unresolved. Sequencing was done on a sample of PBMCs. The source of this sequence is a man in his forties or fifties in good health and CMV-seropositive. In nucleotides, the CDR3 is TGTGCCAGCAGCTTGAGCTCCGGGGAGCAGTACTTC. This translates into CASSLSSGEQYF.